A single count supports the clone carrying this T cell receptor (beta chain). The sample originates from a study of control samples from healthy donors and cancer patients. The CDR3 loop spans 16 amino acids. J lost 5 bases, V lost 6 bases, and 5 bases had no gene match. Germline V gene lookup returns CDR1 MDHEN and CDR2 SYDVKM. Assay: immunoSEQ multiplex PCR; the TCRdb copy retains only in-frame clones and omits some. Of roughly 130,000 clones in the sample, around 93% were seen once. The chain carries TRBV28 and TRBJ2-3; 16 bases align to TRBD2. This TCR was sampled from a man between 50 and 59 years old with head and neck cancer. The sample was PBMCs. CDR3 sequence: CASRPGLAGGRDTQYF. The CDR3 DNA sequence: TGTGCCAGCAGGCCGGGACTAGCGGGGGGGCGAGATACGCAGTATTTT.